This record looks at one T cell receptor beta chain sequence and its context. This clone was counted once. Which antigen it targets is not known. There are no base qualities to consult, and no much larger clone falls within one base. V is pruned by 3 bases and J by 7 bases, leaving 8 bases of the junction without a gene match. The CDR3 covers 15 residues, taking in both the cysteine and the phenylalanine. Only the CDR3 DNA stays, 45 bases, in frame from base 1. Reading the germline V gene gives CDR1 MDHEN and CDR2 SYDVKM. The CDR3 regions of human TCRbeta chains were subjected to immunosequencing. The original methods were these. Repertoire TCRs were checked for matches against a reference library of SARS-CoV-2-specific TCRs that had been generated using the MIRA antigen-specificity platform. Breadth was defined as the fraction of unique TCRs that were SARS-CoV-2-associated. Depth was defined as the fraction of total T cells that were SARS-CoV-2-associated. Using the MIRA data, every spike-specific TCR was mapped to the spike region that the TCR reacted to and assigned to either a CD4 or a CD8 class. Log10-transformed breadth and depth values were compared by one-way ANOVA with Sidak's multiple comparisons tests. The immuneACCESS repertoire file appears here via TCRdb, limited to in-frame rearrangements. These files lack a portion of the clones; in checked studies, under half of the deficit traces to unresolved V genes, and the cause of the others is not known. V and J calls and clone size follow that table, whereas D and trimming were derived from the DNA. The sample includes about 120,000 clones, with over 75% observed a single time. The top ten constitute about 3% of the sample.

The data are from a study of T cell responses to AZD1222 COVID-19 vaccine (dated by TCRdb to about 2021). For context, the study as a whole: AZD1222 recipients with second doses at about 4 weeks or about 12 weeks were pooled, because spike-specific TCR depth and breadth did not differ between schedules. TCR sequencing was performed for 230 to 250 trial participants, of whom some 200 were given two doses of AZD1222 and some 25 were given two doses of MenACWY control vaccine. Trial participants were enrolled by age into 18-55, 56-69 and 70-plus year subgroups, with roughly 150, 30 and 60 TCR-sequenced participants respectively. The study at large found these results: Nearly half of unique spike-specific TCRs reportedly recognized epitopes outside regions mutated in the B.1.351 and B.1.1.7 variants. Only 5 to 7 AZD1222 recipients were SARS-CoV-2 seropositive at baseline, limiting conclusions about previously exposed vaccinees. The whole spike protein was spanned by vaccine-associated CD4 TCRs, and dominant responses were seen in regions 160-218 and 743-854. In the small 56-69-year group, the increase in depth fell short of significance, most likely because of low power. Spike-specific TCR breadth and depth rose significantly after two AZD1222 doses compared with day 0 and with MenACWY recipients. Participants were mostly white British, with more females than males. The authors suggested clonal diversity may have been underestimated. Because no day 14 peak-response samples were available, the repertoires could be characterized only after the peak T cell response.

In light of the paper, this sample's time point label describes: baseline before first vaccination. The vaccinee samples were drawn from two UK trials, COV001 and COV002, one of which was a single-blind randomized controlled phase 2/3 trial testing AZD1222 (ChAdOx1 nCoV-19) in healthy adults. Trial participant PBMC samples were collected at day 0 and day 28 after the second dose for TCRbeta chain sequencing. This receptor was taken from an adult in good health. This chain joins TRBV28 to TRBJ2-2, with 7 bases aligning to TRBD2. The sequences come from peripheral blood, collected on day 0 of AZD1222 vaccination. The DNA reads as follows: TGTGCCAGCAGTTTGAGCGTCCCGGGAGGCGGGGAGCTGTTTTTT. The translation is CASSLSVPGGGELFF.